This TCR beta chain was identified during a study of T cells after yellow fever vaccination. Overall study results and limits: Most primary-vaccination clones recurred post-booster (around 95% CD4, 88% CD8).

Between the trimmed V and J ends, which lost 3 bases and 8 bases, there was a span of 16 bases. The CDR3 has 14 residues. TCRdb used MiXCR to reprocess the 5' RACE reads, holding one entry per CDR3 protein. The repertoire holds roughly 320,000 distinct CDR3 sequences, with roughly 10% as singletons. This clonotype was observed a handful of times. What it recognizes is unknown. J is TRBJ1-2 and V is TRBV12-3 or TRBV12-4; D might be TRBD1 (5 bases). This sequence originates from a man between 18 and 29 years old who received the YFV17D yellow fever vaccine. The sequencing here drew on CD4+ T cells sorted from PBMCs, taken 45 days after the yellow fever booster vaccination. CDR3 residues: CASSLRGVGGGYTF. CDR3 coding DNA: TGTGCCAGCAGTTTGAGAGGGGTGGGTGGCGGCTACACCTTC.